The clone carrying this T cell receptor beta chain appeared a few times. This specimen belongs to a study of T-cell reconstitution after alpha-beta-depleted transplantation in children. J lost 6 bases, V lost 6 bases, and 5 bases had no gene match. This CDR3 region has 13 residues. Unique molecular identifiers were used in preparing the TCRbeta library. In TCRdb, the PCR reads were re-called with MiXCR into one record per CDR3 protein. This table has roughly 200,000 distinct CDR3 sequences, approximately 10% appearing once. This sequence originates from a human donor who donated a stem cell graft to a child with acute lymphoblastic leukemia. Material: PBMCs from the stem cell graft donor, obtained from the stem cell graft. This sequence joins TRBV12-3 or TRBV12-4 and TRBJ2-3, with TRBD2 matching over 8 bases. The CDR3 loop reads CASRRTSPDTQYF. CDR3 nucleotide sequence: TGTGCCAGCAGGAGGACTAGCCCCGATACGCAGTATTTT.